The T cell receptor (beta chain) under discussion was sequenced for a study of blood T cell repertoires in COVID-19. Study-wide context: The samples span acute and convalescent COVID-19 from the United States, Italy and Spain. PBMCs, B-cell-depleted T cells, or T cells were the source of the cDNA or gDNA that made up the material.

Under the authors' procedure: Counts of nucleated cells, estimated from reference gene primer amplification, were obtained. Produced via immunoSEQ multiplex PCR; TCRdb's table is partial and in-frame only. That table is the source of V, J and clone size, and D and trimming were worked out from the DNA. The sample includes over 140,000 clones, around 78% of them seen just once. This clone was detected a few times. Sequenced material: peripheral blood. The source of this sequence is a woman older than 75 with active or convalescent COVID-19.

CDR3 sequence (DNA): TGTGCCAGTAGTGAAATCGCGGTCGATCAGCCCCAGCATTTT. Protein product: CASSEIAVDQPQHF. The J gene is TRBJ1-5, the V gene TRBV19; D remains unclear. CDR1 LNHDA and CDR2 SQIVND come from the germline V gene (reference sequence). The CDR3 runs to 14 residues. V shed 5 bases and J shed 5 bases, with 13 bases lying between them.